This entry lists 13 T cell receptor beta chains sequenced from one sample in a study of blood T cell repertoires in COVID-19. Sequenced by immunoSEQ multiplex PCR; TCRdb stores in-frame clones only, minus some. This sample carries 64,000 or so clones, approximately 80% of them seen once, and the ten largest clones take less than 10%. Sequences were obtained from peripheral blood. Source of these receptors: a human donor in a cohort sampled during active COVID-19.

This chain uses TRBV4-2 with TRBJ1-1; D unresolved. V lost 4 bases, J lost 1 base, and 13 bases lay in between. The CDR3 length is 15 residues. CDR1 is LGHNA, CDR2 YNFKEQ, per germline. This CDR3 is CASSLEGVKNTEAFF. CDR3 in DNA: TGTGCCAGCAGCCTTGAGGGAGTCAAGAACACTGAAGCTTTCTTT.

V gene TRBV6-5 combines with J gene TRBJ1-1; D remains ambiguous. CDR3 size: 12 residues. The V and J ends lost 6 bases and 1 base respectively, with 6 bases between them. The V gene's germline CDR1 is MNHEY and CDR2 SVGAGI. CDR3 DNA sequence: TGTGCCAGCAGGGGGAGGAACACTGAAGCTTTCTTT. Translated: CASRGRNTEAFF.

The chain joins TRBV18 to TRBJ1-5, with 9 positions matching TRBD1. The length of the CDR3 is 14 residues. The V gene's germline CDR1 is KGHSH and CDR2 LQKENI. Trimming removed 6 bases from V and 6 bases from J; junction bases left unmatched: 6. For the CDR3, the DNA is TGTGCCAGCTCTTCAGACAGGGGGAGTCAGCCCCAGCATTTT. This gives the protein CASSSDRGSQPQHF.

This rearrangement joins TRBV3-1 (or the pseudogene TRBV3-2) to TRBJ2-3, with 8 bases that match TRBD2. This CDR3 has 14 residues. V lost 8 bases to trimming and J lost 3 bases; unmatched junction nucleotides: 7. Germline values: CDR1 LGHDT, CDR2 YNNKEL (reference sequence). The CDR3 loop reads CASAPSGSTDTQYF. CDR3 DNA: TGTGCCAGCGCGCCCAGCGGGAGTACAGATACGCAGTATTTT.

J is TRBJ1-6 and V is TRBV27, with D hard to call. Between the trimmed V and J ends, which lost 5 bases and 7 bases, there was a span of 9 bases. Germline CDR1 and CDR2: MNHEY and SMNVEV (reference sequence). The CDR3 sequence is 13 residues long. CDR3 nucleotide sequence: TGTGCCAGCAGTCCCACGGGGAATTCACCCCTCCACTTT. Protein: CASSPTGNSPLHF.

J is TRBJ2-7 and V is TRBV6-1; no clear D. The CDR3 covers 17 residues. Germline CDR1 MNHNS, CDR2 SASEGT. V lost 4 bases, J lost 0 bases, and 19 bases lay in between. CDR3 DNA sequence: TGTGCCAGCAGTGCCGGCGAATGGCAGGCCTACTCCTACGAGCAGTACTTC. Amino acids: CASSAGEWQAYSYEQYF.

CDR3 sequence reads: CASSLYPGEETQYF. The DNA for the CDR3 is TGTGCCAGCAGCTTATACCCGGGGGAAGAGACCCAGTACTTC. The V call is TRBV7-2, the J call TRBJ2-5; TRBD2 is a possible D gene (6 bases). This CDR3 region has 14 residues. V lost 2 bases and J lost 3, with 10 bases in between. CDR1 and CDR2 from the germline V gene are SGHTA and FQGNSA.

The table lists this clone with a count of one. CDR3 coding DNA: TGCGCCAGCAGCCAGATGGACAGGGCCACTGAAGCTTTCTTT. It yields the protein CASSQMDRATEAFF. The chain carries TRBV4-3 and TRBJ1-1; TRBD1 matches at 8 bases. Germline V gene sequence: CDR1 LGHNA, CDR2 YSLEER. The CDR3 extends over 14 amino acids. J gave up 4 bases and V 3 bases, and 4 bases lay outside the gene matches.

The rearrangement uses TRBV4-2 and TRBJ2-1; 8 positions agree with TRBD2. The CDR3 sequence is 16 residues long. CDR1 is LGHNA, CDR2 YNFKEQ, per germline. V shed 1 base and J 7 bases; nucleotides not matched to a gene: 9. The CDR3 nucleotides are TGTGCCAGCAGCCAAGTCCCCAGCGGGAGTCTAAATGAGCAGTTCTTC. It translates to CASSQVPSGSLNEQFF.

CDR3 sequence: CASRRGTSTDTQYF. DNA for the CDR3: TGTGCCAGCAGAAGAGGTACTAGCACAGATACGCAGTATTTT. The V and J genes are TRBV27 and TRBJ2-3; D not certain. Germline CDR1 reads MNHEY; CDR2 reads SMNVEV (reference sequence). V lost 6 bases to trimming and J lost 0 bases, with 10 bases between them. This CDR3 has 14 amino acids.

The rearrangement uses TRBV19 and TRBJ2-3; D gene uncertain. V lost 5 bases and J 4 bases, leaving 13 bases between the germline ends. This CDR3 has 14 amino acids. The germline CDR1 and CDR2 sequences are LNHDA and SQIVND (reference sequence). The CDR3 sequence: CASSSLTVPDTQYF. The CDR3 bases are TGTGCCAGTAGTTCGCTTACTGTCCCAGATACGCAGTATTTT.

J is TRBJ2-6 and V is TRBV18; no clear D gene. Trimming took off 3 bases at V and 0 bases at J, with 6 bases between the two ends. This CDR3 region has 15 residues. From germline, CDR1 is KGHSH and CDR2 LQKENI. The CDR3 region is CASSPQFSGANVLTF. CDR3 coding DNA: TGTGCCAGCTCACCGCAGTTCTCTGGGGCCAACGTCCTGACTTTC.

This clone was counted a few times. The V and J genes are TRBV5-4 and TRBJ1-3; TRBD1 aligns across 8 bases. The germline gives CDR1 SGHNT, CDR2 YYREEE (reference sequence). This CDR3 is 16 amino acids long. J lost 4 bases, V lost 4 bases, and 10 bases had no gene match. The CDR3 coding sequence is TGTGCCAGCAGCCCGACAAGCACAGGGGGAGGAAACACCATATATTTT. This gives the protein CASSPTSTGGGNTIYF.